What follows describes a single T cell receptor (beta chain). Antigen: not known. TCRdb's copy holds only in-frame clones and misses some; the assay was immunoSEQ multiplex PCR. The sample records some 17,000 clones, about 65% being singletons. The time point: cycle 4 day 1 (C4D1), after six to seven weeks of nivolumab. Each patient's relapse followed autologous stem cell transplantation, and brentuximab vedotin exposure varied. Complete response, partial response or progressive disease was recorded as best response. This entry belongs to a study of PD-1 blockade in classical Hodgkin lymphoma. Study outcomes and limitations: It was CD4+ TCR diversity, not CD8+, that rose significantly by C4D1.

Germline trimming cut 5 bases from V and 1 base from J; bases unmatched to any gene: 9. Germline V CDR1 and CDR2: SNHLY, FYNNEI. CDR3 length equals 16 residues. The genes are TRBV2 and TRBJ1-1; 8 positions match TRBD1. This receptor was obtained from a human donor with classical Hodgkin lymphoma. Material: peripheral blood mononuclear cells (PBMCs), obtained before the fourth cycle of nivolumab. Written as DNA, the CDR3 is TGTGCCAGCAGTCACGGACAGGGTGCTTGGAACACTGAAGCTTTCTTT. Amino acid sequence: CASSHGQGAWNTEAFF.